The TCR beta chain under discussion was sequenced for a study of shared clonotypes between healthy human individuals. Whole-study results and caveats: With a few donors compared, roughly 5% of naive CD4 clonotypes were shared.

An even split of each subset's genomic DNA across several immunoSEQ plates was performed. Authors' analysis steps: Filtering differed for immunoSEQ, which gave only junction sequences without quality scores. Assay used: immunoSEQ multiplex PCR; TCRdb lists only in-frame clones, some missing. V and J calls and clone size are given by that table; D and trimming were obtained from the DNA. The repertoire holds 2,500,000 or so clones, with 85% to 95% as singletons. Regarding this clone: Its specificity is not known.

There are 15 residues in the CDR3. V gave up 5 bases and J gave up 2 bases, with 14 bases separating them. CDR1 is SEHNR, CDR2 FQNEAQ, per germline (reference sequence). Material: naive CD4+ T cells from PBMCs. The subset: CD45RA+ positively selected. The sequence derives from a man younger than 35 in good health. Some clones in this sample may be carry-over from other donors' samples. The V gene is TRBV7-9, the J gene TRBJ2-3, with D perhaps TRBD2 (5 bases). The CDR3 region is CASSRDGEFTDTQYF. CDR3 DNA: TGTGCCAGCAGCAGAGACGGGGAGTTCACAGATACGCAGTATTTT.